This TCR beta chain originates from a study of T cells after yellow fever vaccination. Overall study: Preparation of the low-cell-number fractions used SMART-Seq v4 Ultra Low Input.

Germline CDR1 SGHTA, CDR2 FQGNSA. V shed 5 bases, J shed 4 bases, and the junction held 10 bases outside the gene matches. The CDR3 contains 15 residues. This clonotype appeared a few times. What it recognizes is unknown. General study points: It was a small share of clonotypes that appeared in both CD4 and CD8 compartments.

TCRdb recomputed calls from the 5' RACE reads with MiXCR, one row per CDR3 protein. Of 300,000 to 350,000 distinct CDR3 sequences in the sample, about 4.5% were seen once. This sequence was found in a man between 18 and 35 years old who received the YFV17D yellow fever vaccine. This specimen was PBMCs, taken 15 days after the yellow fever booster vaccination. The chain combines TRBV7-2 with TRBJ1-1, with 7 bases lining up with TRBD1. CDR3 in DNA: TGTGCCAGCAGCAAAAATCAGGGGGGGACCACTGAAGCTTTCTTT. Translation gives CASSKNQGGTTEAFF.